A single sample gave rise to the 30 T cell receptor beta chains below, sequenced in a study of blood T cell repertoires in COVID-19. Repertoires were generated with immunoSEQ multiplex PCR, while TCRdb's copy carries only in-frame clones and drops some. The sample gives 200,000 to 250,000 clones, approximately 84% of which show up once; under 2% is in the top ten. The sample taken for sequencing was PBMCs or T cells enriched from blood (not recorded which). The receptors derive from a man between 60 and 75 years old who had recovered from COVID-19.

This clone was observed once. The chain uses TRBV2 and TRBJ1-1; D remains unclear. The CDR3 is 13 residues long. V was trimmed by 4 bases and J by 0 bases, leaving 6 bases between them. Germline-derived CDR1 and CDR2 are SNHLY and FYNNEI. In nucleotides, the CDR3 is TGTGCCAGCAGTGTTTATTTGAACACTGAAGCTTTCTTT. It is translated as CASSVYLNTEAFF.

DNA for the CDR3: TGTGCCAGTAGTATGTTGGACAGGCACATGAACACTGAAGCTTTCTTT. Translated: CASSMLDRHMNTEAFF. The V gene is TRBV19, the J gene TRBJ1-1; 7 bases match TRBD1. The trim removed 3 bases at V and 0 bases at J, leaving 7 bases unmatched. The CDR3 is 16 amino acids. Germline V lookup: CDR1 LNHDA, CDR2 SQIVND (reference sequence).

The chain combines TRBV13 with TRBJ2-3; unclear D gene. Per germline, CDR1 PRHDT and CDR2 FYEKMQ (reference sequence). The V end was cut by 1 base, the J end by 3 bases, with 5 bases between. The CDR3 is 13 residues long. The CDR3 sequence: CASSLDWTDTQYF. The CDR3, as DNA: TGTGCCAGCAGCTTAGACTGGACAGATACGCAGTATTTT.

The gene calls are TRBV19 and TRBJ1-5; TRBD1 matches at 10 bases. This CDR3 is built from 16 residues. Per germline, CDR1 LNHDA and CDR2 SQIVND (reference sequence). V shed 3 bases, J shed 5 bases, and the junction held 7 bases outside the gene matches. DNA for the CDR3: TGTGCCAGTAGTATCCCGACAGGGGGCGGCTATCAGCCCCAGCATTTT. This gives the protein CASSIPTGGGYQPQHF.

The count of this clone is one. This chain connects TRBV10-1 to TRBJ2-7; the D gene is possibly TRBD2 (5 bases). The CDR3 covers 13 residues. Germline V gene lookup returns CDR1 WNHNN and CDR2 SYGVQD (reference sequence). V was trimmed by 5 bases and J by 2 bases, leaving 10 bases between them. As DNA, the CDR3 is TGCGCCAGCAGTCACGGAGGCCCCTACGAGCAGTACTTC. Its protein product is CASSHGGPYEQYF.

The chain joins TRBV5-1 to TRBJ1-3; tentatively, D is TRBD1 (5 bases). The CDR3 has 14 amino acids. Germline CDR1 SGHRS, CDR2 YFSETQ. Trimming left V 2 bases short and J 2 bases short, with 8 bases between. This CDR3 is CASSLDSPGNTIYF. The CDR3 coding sequence is TGCGCCAGCAGCTTAGACAGTCCTGGAAACACCATATATTTT.

The chain links TRBV30 to TRBJ1-2, with TRBD1 matching over 10 bases. Germline values: CDR1 GTSNPN, CDR2 SVGIG (reference sequence). V lost 7 bases and J lost 8; bases outside the gene matches: 13. The CDR3 is 14 amino acids. For the CDR3, the DNA is TGTGCCTTCCGGGACAGGGGAAGAGTGGGAGGCTACACCTTC. It codes for CAFRDRGRVGGYTF.

A single count supports this clone. The V call is TRBV4-2, the J call TRBJ2-3; 12 nucleotides agree with TRBD2. Germline trimming cut 8 bases from V and 6 bases from J; bases unmatched to any gene: 12. This CDR3 region has 16 residues. Germline CDR1 is LGHNA and CDR2 is YNFKEQ. CDR3 amino acids: CASSNRLAGARDTQYF. CDR3 DNA: TGTGCCAGCTCCAATCGACTAGCGGGGGCCCGGGATACGCAGTATTTT.

The rearrangement joins TRBV9 to TRBJ1-2; D is unresolved. Trimming left V 0 bases short and J 11 bases short, with 20 bases between. Per the germline V gene, CDR1 is SGDLS and CDR2 is YYNGEE. The CDR3 consists of 15 residues. The DNA for the CDR3 is TGTGCCAGCAGCGTAGAGGTGGGCGAGACCCCACGTTACACCTTC. Encoded protein: CASSVEVGETPRYTF.

The genes are TRBV6-6 and TRBJ1-4; 11 bases are shared with TRBD1. The CDR3 extends over 15 amino acids. Looked up from germline, CDR1 is MNHNY and CDR2 is SVGAGI (reference sequence). After removal of 2 bases from V and 6 bases from J, the junction contained 2 bases not matched to a gene. The CDR3 DNA is TGTGCCAGCAGTTACCCGGGACAGGGGGATGAAAAACTGTTTTTT. Translating it yields CASSYPGQGDEKLFF.

The chain employs TRBV7-2 and TRBJ2-7; D might be TRBD1 (6 bases). CDR3 length: 14 amino acids. Germline V CDR1 and CDR2: SGHTA, FQGNSA. Trimming pared 1 base from V and 3 bases from J, leaving 10 bases between. The CDR3 protein is CASSLEQGNYEQYF. The CDR3 DNA sequence: TGTGCCAGCAGCTTAGAGCAGGGGAACTACGAGCAGTACTTC.

The J gene is TRBJ1-1, the V gene TRBV30, with 7 nucleotides matching TRBD1. CDR3 length: 14 residues. CDR1 and CDR2 from the germline V gene are GTSNPN and SVGIG (reference sequence). V was clipped by 1 base and J by 1 base; unmatched bases: 3. CDR3 region: CAWSADRQNTEAFF. As DNA, the CDR3 is TGTGCCTGGAGTGCGGACAGGCAGAACACTGAAGCTTTCTTT. The full variable domain, with the rest looked up from reference TRBV30 and TRBJ1-1, is SQTIHQWPATLVQPVGSPLSLECTVEGTSNPNLYWYRQAAGRGLQLLFYSVGIGQISSEVPQNLSASRPQDRQFILSSKKLLLSDSGFYLCAWSADRQNTEAFFGQGTRLTVV.

The chain uses TRBV6-5 and TRBJ2-5, with 11 positions matching TRBD2. The CDR3 has 16 residues. V lost 0 bases and J lost 2; bases outside the gene matches: 2. Germline assignment: CDR1 MNHEY and CDR2 SVGAGI. The CDR3 reads CASSYSIAGGQETQYF. The CDR3 region has the DNA TGTGCCAGCAGTTACTCGATAGCGGGGGGGCAAGAGACCCAGTACTTC.

This chain links TRBV18 with TRBJ1-5, with D possibly TRBD1 on 5 matching bases. The germline V gene has CDR1 KGHSH and CDR2 LQKENI. This CDR3 has 14 amino acids. V gave up 3 bases and J gave up 4 bases, with 10 bases separating them. CDR3 in amino acids: CASSPGLANQPQHF. CDR3 DNA sequence: TGTGCCAGCTCACCGGGACTAGCTAATCAGCCCCAGCATTTT.

The chain recombines TRBV4-3 with TRBJ1-2; D uncertain. This CDR3 is 14 amino acids long. Trimming removed 0 bases from V and 4 bases from J, with 9 bases in between. CDR1 and CDR2 from the germline V gene are LGHNA and YSLEER. The CDR3 sequence: CASSQEVRIYGYTF. The CDR3 DNA reads as TGCGCCAGCAGCCAAGAAGTGCGAATCTATGGCTACACCTTC.

J is TRBJ1-1 and V is TRBV2; no clear D. Germline assignment: CDR1 SNHLY and CDR2 FYNNEI. V was shortened by 5 bases and J by 0 bases, with 13 bases between the two germline ends. CDR3 length: 15 amino acids. The CDR3 coding sequence is TGTGCCAGCAGTCGACGGGAGACACTGAACACTGAAGCTTTCTTT. Its protein product is CASSRRETLNTEAFF.

Details on this clone: Other DNA variants within this sample encode the same CDR3. The CDR3: CASSGARGGEQFF. In DNA form, the CDR3 reads TGTGCCAGCAGCGGGGCCAGGGGTGGCGAGCAGTTCTTC. This sequence joins TRBV11-3 and TRBJ2-1, with D perhaps TRBD1 (6 bases). Trimming shortened V by 5 bases and J by 10 bases, and 15 bases separated the two germline ends. The CDR3 contains 13 residues. The germline V gene encodes CDR1 SGHNT and CDR2 YENEEA.

The CDR3 DNA sequence: TGTGCCATCAGTGAGTCGATTAGTGGCACTGAAGCTTTCTTT. Encoded protein: CAISESISGTEAFF. The gene calls are TRBV10-3 and TRBJ1-1; D unclear. CDR3 length: 14 residues. Between the trimmed V and J ends, which lost 0 bases and 4 bases, there was a span of 9 bases. Germline assignment: CDR1 ENHRY and CDR2 SYGVKD.

The chain carries TRBV19 and TRBJ1-2, with TRBD1 matching 7 bases. The CDR3 is made up of 14 amino acids. Looked up from germline, CDR1 is LNHDA and CDR2 is SQIVND (reference sequence). The trim removed 3 bases at V and 4 bases at J, leaving 5 bases unmatched. The CDR3 loop is CASSIPGQVYGYTF. The CDR3 DNA reads TGTGCCAGTAGTATCCCCGGACAGGTCTATGGCTACACCTTC.

The chain carries TRBV12-3 or TRBV12-4 and TRBJ1-3; D might be TRBD1 (6 bases). Trimming removed 11 bases at V and 1 base at J, with 12 bases between. This CDR3 spans 13 amino acids. CDR3: CAWSRGSGNTIYF. CDR3 DNA sequence: TGTGCCTGGAGCAGGGGTTCTGGAAACACCATATATTTT.

The V call is TRBV27, the J call TRBJ1-5; 7 bases map to TRBD1. Trimming removed 3 bases from V and 3 bases from J; junction bases left unmatched: 11. Germline V gene lookup returns CDR1 MNHEY and CDR2 SMNVEV (reference sequence). The CDR3 has 17 amino acids. CDR3 protein: CASSLAPGTASNQPQHF. For the CDR3, the DNA is TGTGCCAGCAGTTTGGCCCCGGGGACAGCGTCCAATCAGCCCCAGCATTTT.

The V call is TRBV5-6, the J call TRBJ1-2; D is perhaps TRBD1 (6 bases). In germline, CDR1 is SGHDT, CDR2 YYEEEE. The ends were cut back, 1 base at V and 2 bases at J, with 24 bases in the middle. The CDR3 is 19 amino acids. For the CDR3, the DNA is TGTGCCAGCAGCTTGTCTGGGGGCTGGCCAGGAGCCCCCAACTATGGCTACACCTTC. It is translated as CASSLSGGWPGAPNYGYTF.

The chain is built from TRBV7-2 and TRBJ2-3; D not resolved. The length of the CDR3 is 13 residues. V dropped 2 bases and J dropped 2 bases, with 5 bases sitting between them. Germline CDR1 SGHTA, CDR2 FQGNSA. For the CDR3, the DNA is TGTGCCAGCAGCTTAATAAACACAGATACGCAGTATTTT. Encoded protein: CASSLINTDTQYF.

The chain recombines TRBV24-1 with TRBJ1-4; TRBD1 aligns across 9 bases. CDR1 is KGHDR and CDR2 is SFDVKD in the germline V gene. CDR3 size: 15 residues. V was pared by 3 bases and J by 8 bases, with 6 bases of the junction left unmatched. CDR3 coding DNA: TGTGCCACCAGTGATGGACAGGGGTATAGGGAAAAACTGTTTTTT. Translated: CATSDGQGYREKLFF.

The genes are TRBV6-5 and TRBJ2-1, with 7 bases identical to TRBD2. Germline loops: CDR1 MNHEY, CDR2 SVGAGI. CDR3 length: 15 residues. The V and J ends lost 1 base and 0 bases, in that order; junction bases with no gene match: 0. The CDR3 loop reads CASSYWGGSYNEQFF. The CDR3 DNA sequence: TGTGCCAGCAGTTACTGGGGGGGCTCCTACAATGAGCAGTTCTTC.

CDR3 nucleotide sequence: TGTGCCAGCTCGGGACAGGGGGCCATAGATACGCAGTATTTT. Encoded protein: CASSGQGAIDTQYF. J is TRBJ2-3 and V is TRBV10-3; 12 bases line up with TRBD1. CDR3 length: 14 residues. Unmatched junction bases numbered 7, after V lost 10 bases and J lost 5 bases. In germline, CDR1 is ENHRY, CDR2 SYGVKD.

The chain employs TRBV14 and TRBJ1-2; D is uncertain. There are 12 residues in the CDR3. From germline, CDR1 is SGHDN and CDR2 FVKESK. Trimming stripped 2 bases from V and 7 bases from J, with 8 bases between. CDR3 nucleotide sequence: TGTGCCAGCAGCCAATTAGCGTCTGGCTACACCTTC. Its protein product is CASSQLASGYTF.

CDR3 protein: CASSPRDRVEGYTF. For the CDR3, the DNA is TGTGCCAGCAGCCCTCGGGACAGGGTAGAGGGCTACACCTTC. The chain recombines TRBV11-3 with TRBJ1-2; TRBD1 matches at 9 bases. Unmatched junction bases numbered 9, after V lost 5 bases and J lost 8 bases. The CDR3 sequence is 14 residues long. CDR1 SGHNT and CDR2 YENEEA come from the germline V gene.

This clone was seen once. V usage is TRBV19 and J usage is TRBJ1-1, with TRBD1 identical over 9 bases. The CDR3 loop spans 14 amino acids. The trim removed 7 bases at V and 5 bases at J, leaving 8 bases unmatched. From germline, CDR1 is LNHDA and CDR2 SQIVND (reference sequence). The CDR3 sequence: CASIQGASGTEAFF. CDR3 DNA: TGTGCCAGTATACAGGGGGCGAGTGGGACTGAAGCTTTCTTT.

The V and J genes are TRBV5-1 and TRBJ2-7, with a weak D call TRBD1 (6 bases). V lost 3 bases, J lost 3 bases, and 16 bases lay in between. This CDR3 is 15 amino acids long. Germline V lookup: CDR1 SGHRS, CDR2 YFSETQ. CDR3 sequence: CASSSTGTSVYEQYF. The CDR3 coding sequence is TGCGCCAGCAGCTCAACCGGGACATCGGTCTACGAGCAGTACTTC.